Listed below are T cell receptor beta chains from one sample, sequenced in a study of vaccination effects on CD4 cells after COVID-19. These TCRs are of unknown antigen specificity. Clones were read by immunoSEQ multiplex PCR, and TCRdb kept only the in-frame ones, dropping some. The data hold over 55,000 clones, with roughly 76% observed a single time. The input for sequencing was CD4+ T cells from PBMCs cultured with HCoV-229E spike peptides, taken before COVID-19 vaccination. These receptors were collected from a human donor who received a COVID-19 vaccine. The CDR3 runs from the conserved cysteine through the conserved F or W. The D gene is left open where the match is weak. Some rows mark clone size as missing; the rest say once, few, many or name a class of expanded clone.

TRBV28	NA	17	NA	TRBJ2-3	CASSLNPRAGRTDTQYF	TGTGCCAGCAGTTTAAACCCCCGGGCGGGGCGCACAGATACGCAGTATTTT
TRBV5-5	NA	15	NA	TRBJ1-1	CASSLARAGDTEAFF	TGTGCCAGCAGCTTGGCGAGGGCAGGGGACACTGAAGCTTTCTTT
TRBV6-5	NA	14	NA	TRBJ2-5	CASRLGQSQETQYF	TGTGCCAGCCGTCTCGGGCAGTCGCAAGAGACCCAGTACTTC
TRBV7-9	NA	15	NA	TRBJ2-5	CASSAYGPVGETQYF	TGTGCCAGCAGCGCCTATGGGCCGGTGGGGGAGACCCAGTACTTC
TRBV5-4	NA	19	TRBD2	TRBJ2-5	CASSLASTSGGPRPETQYF	TGTGCCAGCAGCTTGGCCTCCACTAGCGGGGGGCCCCGCCCAGAGACCCAGTACTTC
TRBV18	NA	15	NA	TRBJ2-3	CASSLELESTDTQYF	TGTGCCAGCTCACTGGAGCTGGAGAGCACAGATACGCAGTATTTT
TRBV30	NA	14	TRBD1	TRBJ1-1	CAWIPGQGYTEAFF	TGTGCCTGGATTCCGGGACAGGGGTACACTGAAGCTTTCTTT
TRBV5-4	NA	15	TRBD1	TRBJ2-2	CASSFRQGGTGELFF	TGTGCCAGCAGCTTTAGACAGGGTGGCACCGGGGAGCTGTTTTTT
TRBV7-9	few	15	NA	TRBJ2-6	CASSLGDSGANVLTF	TGTGCCAGCAGCTTGGGGGACTCTGGGGCCAACGTCCTGACTTTC
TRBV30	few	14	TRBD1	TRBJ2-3	CAWSNGQGGDTQYF	TGTGCCTGGAGCAATGGACAGGGGGGAGATACGCAGTATTTT
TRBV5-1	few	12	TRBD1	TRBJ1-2	CASSLGQDGYTF	TGCGCCAGCAGCTTAGGACAGGATGGCTACACCTTC
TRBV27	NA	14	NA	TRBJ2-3	CASSSGLSTDTQYF	TGTGCCAGCAGTTCGGGACTGAGCACAGATACGCAGTATTTT
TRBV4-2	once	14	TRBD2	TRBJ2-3	CASSLTSGGDTQYF	TGTGCCAGCAGCCTAACTAGCGGGGGGGATACGCAGTATTTT
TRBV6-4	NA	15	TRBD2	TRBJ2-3	CASSVRGDSTDTQYF	TGTGCCAGCAGTGTTCGGGGGGATAGTACAGATACGCAGTATTTT
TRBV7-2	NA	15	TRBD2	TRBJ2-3	CASSPHRGVKDTQYF	TGTGCCAGCAGCCCTCACCGGGGGGTGAAAGATACGCAGTATTTT
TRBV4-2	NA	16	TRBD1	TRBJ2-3	CASSLLKGTGADTQYF	TGTGCCAGCAGCCTCCTAAAGGGGACAGGGGCCGATACGCAGTATTTT
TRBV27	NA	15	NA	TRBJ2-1	CASSSAGTTYNEQFF	TGTGCCAGCAGTTCAGCCGGGACAACCTACAATGAGCAGTTCTTC
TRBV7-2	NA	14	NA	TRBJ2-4	CASSIPGTKNIQYF	TGTGCCAGCAGCATTCCGGGGACAAAAAACATTCAGTACTTC
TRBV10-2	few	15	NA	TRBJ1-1	CASSEAGRTNTEAFF	TGCGCCAGCAGTGAAGCGGGACGGACGAACACTGAAGCTTTCTTT
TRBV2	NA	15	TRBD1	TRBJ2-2	CASSVVQGATGELFF	TGTGCCAGCAGTGTGGTCCAGGGGGCCACCGGGGAGCTGTTTTTT
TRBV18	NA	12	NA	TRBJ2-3	CASSPDPNTQYF	TGTGCCAGCTCACCGGATCCGAATACGCAGTATTTT
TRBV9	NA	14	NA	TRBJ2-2	CASSVVQGVGELFF	TGTGCCAGCAGCGTTGTACAGGGTGTCGGGGAGCTGTTTTTT
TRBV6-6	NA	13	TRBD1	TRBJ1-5	CASSQDRDQPQHF	TGTGCCAGCAGCCAAGACAGGGATCAGCCCCAGCATTTT
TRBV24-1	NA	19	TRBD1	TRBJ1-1	CATAIRSGTGDVRGTEAFF	TGTGCCACCGCCATACGGTCCGGAACAGGGGATGTGAGAGGCACTGAAGCTTTCTTT
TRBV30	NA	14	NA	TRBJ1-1	CAWRGGRGNTEAFF	TGTGCCTGGAGAGGAGGACGGGGGAACACTGAAGCTTTCTTT
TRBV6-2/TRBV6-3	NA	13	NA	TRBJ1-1	CASSYQGYTEAFF	TGTGCCAGCAGTTACCAGGGCTACACTGAAGCTTTCTTT
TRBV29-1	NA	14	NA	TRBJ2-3	CSVGRSPLTDTQYF	TGCAGCGTTGGCAGGTCCCCCCTCACGGATACGCAGTATTTT
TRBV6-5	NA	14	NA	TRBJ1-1	CASINPNVEGRPFF	TGTGCCAGCATAAACCCCAACGTGGAAGGGCGACCTTTCTTT
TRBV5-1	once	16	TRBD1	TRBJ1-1	CASSPGPGTGAGEAFF	TGCGCCAGCAGCCCCGGTCCCGGGACAGGGGCAGGTGAAGCTTTCTTT
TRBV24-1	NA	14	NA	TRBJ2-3	CATSDLRGTDTQYF	TGTGCCACCAGTGATTTGCGGGGCACAGATACGCAGTATTTT
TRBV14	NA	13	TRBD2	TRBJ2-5	CASSQGLAETQYF	TGTGCCAGCAGCCAGGGACTAGCGGAGACCCAGTACTTC
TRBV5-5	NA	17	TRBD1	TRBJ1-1	CASSRPPGQGGNTEAFF	TGTGCCAGCAGCCGACCGCCGGGACAGGGAGGGAACACTGAAGCTTTCTTT
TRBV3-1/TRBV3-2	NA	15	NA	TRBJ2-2	CASSHWTENTGELFF	TGTGCCAGCAGCCACTGGACAGAGAACACCGGGGAGCTGTTTTTT
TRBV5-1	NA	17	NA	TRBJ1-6	CASSQTDYVGVGSPLHF	TGCGCCAGCAGCCAGACGGACTATGTGGGGGTAGGTTCACCCCTCCACTTT
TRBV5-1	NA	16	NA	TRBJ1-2	CASSLAQGPYNYGYTF	TGCGCCAGCAGCTTGGCCCAGGGACCTTACAACTATGGCTACACCTTC
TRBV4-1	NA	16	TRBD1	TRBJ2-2	CASSQLQGEDTGELFF	TGCGCCAGCAGCCAGCTACAGGGGGAGGACACCGGGGAGCTGTTTTTT
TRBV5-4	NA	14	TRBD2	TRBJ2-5	CASSSAGVQETQYF	TGTGCCAGCAGCTCAGCGGGGGTCCAAGAGACCCAGTACTTC
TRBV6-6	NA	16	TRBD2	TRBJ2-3	CASSTTSGGNTDTQYF	TGTGCCAGCAGTACCACTAGCGGGGGGAACACAGATACGCAGTATTTT
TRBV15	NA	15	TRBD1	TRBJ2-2	CATSSRQGTTGELFF	TGTGCCACCAGCTCTCGACAGGGAACCACCGGGGAGCTGTTTTTT
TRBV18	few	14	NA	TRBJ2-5	CASSPAQFRETQYF	TGTGCCAGCTCACCAGCGCAGTTCCGGGAGACCCAGTACTTC
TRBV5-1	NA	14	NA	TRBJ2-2	CASSSLAGTGELFF	TGCGCCAGCAGTTCATTAGCCGGGACCGGGGAGCTGTTTTTT
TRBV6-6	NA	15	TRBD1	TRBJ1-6	CASSKGGGNNSPLHF	TGTGCCAGCAGTAAAGGAGGGGGCAATAATTCACCCCTCCACTTT